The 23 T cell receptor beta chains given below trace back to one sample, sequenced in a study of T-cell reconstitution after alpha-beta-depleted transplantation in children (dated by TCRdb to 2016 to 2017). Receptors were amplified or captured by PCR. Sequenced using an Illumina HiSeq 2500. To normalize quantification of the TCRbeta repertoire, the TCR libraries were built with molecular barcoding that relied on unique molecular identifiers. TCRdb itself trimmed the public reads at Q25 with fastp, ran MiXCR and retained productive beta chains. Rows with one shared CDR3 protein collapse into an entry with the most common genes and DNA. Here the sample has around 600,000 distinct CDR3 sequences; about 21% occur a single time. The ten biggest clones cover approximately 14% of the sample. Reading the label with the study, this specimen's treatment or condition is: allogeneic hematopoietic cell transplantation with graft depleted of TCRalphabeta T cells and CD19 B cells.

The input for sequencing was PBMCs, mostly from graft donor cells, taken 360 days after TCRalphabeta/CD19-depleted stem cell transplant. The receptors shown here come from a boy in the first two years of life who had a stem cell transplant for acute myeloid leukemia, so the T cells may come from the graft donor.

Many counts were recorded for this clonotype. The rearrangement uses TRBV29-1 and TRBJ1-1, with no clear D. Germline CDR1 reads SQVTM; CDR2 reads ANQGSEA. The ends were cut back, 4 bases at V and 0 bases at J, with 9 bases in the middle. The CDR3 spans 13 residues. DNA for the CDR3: TGCAGCGTTGGTTCCCTTATGAACACTGAAGCTTTCTTT. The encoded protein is CSVGSLMNTEAFF.

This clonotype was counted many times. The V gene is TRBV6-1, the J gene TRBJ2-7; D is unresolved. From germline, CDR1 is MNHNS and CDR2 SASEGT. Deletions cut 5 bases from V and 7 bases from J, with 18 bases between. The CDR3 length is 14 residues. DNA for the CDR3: TGTGCCAGCAGTAGGGCCCCCGGGCTCGCGGAGCAGTACGTC. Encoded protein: CASSRAPGLAEQYV.

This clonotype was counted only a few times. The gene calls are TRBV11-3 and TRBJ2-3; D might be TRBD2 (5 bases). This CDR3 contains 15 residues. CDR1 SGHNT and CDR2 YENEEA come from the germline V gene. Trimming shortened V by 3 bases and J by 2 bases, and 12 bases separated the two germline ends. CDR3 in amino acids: CASSFGVQLTDTQYF. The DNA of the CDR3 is TGTGCCAGCAGCTTCGGGGTCCAACTCACAGATACGCAGTATTTT.

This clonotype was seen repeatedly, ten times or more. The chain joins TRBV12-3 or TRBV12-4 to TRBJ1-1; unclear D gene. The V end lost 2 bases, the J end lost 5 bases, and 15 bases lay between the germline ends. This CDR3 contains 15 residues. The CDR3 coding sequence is TGTGCCAGCAGTTTAACCGGGCCCCCGGGGACTGAAGCTTTCTTT. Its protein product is CASSLTGPPGTEAFF.

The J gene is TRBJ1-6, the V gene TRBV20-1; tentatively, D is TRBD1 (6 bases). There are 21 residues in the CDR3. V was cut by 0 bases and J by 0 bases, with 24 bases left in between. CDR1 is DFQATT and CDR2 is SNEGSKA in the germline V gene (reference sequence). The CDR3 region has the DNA TGCAGTGCTAGAGATTTCTTCACAGGGATTCCCCTTATCTCCTATAATTCACCCCTCCACTTT. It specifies CSARDFFTGIPLISYNSPLHF.

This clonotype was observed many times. CDR3 nucleotides: TGCAGCGTTGGGCTTCTTACGGAGACCCAGTACTTC. Translated, it gives CSVGLLTETQYF. This chain links TRBV29-1 with TRBJ2-5; D gene unclear. CDR1 and CDR2 from the germline V gene are SQVTM and ANQGSEA. V lost 4 bases to trimming and J lost 5 bases, with 11 bases between them. The CDR3 consists of 12 residues.

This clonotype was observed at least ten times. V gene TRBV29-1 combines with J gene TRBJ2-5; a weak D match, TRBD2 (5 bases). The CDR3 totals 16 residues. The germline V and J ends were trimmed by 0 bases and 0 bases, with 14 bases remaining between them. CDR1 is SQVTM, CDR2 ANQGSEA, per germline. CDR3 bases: TGCAGCGTTGAAGACACGGGGATGGAGTACCAAGAGACCCAGTACTTC. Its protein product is CSVEDTGMEYQETQYF.

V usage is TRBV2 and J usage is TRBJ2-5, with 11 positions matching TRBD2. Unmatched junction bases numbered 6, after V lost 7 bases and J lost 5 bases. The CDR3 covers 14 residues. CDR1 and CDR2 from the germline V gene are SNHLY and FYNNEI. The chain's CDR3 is CASNPGLAAETQYF. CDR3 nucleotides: TGTGCCAGCAACCCGGGACTAGCGGCGGAGACCCAGTACTTC.

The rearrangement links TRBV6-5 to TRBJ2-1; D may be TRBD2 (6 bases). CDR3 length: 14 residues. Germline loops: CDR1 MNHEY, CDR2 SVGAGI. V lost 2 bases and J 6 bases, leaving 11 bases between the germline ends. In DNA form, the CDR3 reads TGTGCCAGCAGTTACGACGGGGGAATCAATGAGCAGTTCTTC. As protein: CASSYDGGINEQFF.

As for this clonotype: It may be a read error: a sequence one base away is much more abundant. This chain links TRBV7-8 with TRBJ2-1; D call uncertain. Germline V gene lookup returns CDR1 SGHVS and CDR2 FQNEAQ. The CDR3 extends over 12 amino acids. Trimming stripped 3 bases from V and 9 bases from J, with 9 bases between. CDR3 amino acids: CASSFVMAEQFF. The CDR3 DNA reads TGTGCCAGCAGCTTCGTCATGGCTGAGCAGTTCTTC. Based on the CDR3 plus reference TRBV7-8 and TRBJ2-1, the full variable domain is GAGVSQSPRYKVAKRGQDVALRCDPISGHVSLFWYQQALGQGPEFLTYFQNEAQLDKSGLPSDRFFAERPEGSVSTLKIQRTQQEDSAVYLCASSFVMAEQFFGPGTRLTVL.

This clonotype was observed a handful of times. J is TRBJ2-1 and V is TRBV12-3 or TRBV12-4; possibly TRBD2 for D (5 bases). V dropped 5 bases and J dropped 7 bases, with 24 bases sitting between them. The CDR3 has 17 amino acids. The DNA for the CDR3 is TGTGCCAGCAGTCCCCCAGAGGGAGCCGGGGTAGGGAATGAGCAGTTCTTC. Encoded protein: CASSPPEGAGVGNEQFF.

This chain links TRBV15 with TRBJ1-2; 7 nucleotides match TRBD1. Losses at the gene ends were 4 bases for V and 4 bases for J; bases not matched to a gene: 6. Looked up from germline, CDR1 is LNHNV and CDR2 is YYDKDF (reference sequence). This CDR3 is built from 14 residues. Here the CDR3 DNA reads TGTGCCACCAGCACGAGGGACAGAGTCTATGGCTACACCTTC. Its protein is CATSTRDRVYGYTF.

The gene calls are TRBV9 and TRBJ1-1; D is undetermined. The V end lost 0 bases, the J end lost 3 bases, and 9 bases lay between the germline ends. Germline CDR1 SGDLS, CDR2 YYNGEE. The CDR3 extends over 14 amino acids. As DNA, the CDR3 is TGTGCCAGCAGCGTAGACCCGGACTACACTGAAGCTTTCTTT. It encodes CASSVDPDYTEAFF. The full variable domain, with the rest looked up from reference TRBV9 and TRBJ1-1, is DSGVTQTPKHLITATGQRVTLRCSPRSGDLSVYWYQQSLDQGLQFLIQYYNGEERAKGNILERFSAQQFPDLHSELNLSSLELGDSALYFCASSVDPDYTEAFFGQGTRLTVV.

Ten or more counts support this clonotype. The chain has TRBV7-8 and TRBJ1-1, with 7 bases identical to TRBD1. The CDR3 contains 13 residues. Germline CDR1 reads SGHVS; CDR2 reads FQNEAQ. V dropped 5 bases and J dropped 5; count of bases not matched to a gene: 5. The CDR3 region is CASSAQGWTEAFF. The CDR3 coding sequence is TGTGCCAGCAGCGCACAGGGGTGGACTGAAGCTTTCTTT.

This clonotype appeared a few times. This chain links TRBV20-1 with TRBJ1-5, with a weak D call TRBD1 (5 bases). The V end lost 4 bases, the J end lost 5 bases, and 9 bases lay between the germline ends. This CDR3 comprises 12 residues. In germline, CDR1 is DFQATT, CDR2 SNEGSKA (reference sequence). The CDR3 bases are TGCAGTGCTACAGACAGTGATCAGCCCCAGCATTTT. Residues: CSATDSDQPQHF.

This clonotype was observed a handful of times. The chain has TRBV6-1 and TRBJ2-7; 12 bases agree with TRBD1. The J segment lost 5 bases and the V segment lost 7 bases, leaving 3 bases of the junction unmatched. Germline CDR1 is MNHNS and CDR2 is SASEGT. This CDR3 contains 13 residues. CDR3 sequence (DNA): TGTGCCAGCAAAAGGGACAGGGGGCACGAGCAGTACGTC. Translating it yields CASKRDRGHEQYV.

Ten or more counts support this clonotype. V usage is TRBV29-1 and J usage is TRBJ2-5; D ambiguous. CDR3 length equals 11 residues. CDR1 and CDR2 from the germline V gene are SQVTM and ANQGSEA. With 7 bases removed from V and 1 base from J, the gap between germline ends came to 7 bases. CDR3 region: CSATVQETQYF. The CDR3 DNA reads TGCAGCGCGACTGTCCAAGAGACCCAGTACTTC.

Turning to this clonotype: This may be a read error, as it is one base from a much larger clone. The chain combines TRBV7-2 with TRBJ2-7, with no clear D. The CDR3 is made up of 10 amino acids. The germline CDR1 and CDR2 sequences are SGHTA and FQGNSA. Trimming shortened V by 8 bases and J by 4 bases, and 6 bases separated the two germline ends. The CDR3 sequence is CASGKYEQYF. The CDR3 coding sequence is TGTGCCAGCGGGAAATACGAGCAGTACTTC. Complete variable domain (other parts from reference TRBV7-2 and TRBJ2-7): GAGVSQSPSNKVTEKGKDVELRCDPISGHTALYWYRQSLGQGLEFLIYFQGNSAPDKSGLPSDRFSAERTGGSVSTLTIQRTQQEDSAVYLCASGKYEQYFGPGTRLTVT.

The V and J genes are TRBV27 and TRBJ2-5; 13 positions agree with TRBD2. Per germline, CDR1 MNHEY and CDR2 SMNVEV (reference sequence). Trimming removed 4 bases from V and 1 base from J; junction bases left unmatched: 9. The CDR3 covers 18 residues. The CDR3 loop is CASSSRLAGGPFQETQYF. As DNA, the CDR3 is TGTGCCAGCAGTTCCCGACTAGCGGGGGGCCCCTTCCAAGAGACCCAGTACTTC.

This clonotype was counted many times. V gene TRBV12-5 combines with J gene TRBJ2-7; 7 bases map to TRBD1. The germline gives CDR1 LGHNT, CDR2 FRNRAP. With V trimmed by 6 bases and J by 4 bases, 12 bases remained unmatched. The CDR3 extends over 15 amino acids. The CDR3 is CASGIRQGERYEQYF. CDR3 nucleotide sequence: TGTGCTAGTGGGATTCGACAGGGAGAACGGTACGAGCAGTACTTC.

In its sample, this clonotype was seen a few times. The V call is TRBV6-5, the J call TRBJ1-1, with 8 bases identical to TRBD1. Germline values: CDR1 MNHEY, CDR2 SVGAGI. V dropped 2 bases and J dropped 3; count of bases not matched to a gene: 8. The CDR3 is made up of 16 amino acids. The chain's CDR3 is CASSYTGQAGYTEAFF. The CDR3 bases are TGTGCCAGCAGTTACACGGGACAGGCCGGGTACACTGAAGCTTTCTTT.

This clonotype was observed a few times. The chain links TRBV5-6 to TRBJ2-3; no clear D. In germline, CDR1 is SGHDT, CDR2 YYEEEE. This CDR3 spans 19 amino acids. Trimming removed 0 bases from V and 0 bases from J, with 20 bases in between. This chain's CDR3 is CASSLALLGPRSSTDTQYF. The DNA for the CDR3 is TGTGCCAGCAGCTTGGCTCTCCTAGGGCCTCGATCTAGCACAGATACGCAGTATTTT.

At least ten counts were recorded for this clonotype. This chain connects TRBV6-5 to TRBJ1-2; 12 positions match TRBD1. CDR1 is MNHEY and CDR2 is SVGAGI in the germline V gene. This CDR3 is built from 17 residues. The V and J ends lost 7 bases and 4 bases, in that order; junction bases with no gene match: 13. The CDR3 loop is CASTYEGTGGLGYGYTF. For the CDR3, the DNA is TGTGCCAGCACCTACGAGGGGACAGGGGGCCTCGGCTATGGCTACACCTTC.